This TCR beta chain was recovered during a study of identifying expanded T cells in peripheral blood. During the collection period, no donor immune events like infections were recorded. Profiling relied on immunoSEQ multiplex PCR, and the TCRdb table lists in-frame clones only, not all of them. The data hold tens of thousands of clones, with around 87% observed a single time. There are 13 residues in the CDR3. Between the trimmed V and J ends, which lost 2 bases and 1 base, there was a span of 6 bases. Per germline, CDR1 GTSNPN and CDR2 SVGIG (reference sequence). Sequenced sample: blood. The chain uses TRBV30 and TRBJ1-5; no firm D call. The receptor was derived from a person between 18 and 75 years old in good health. The CDR3 DNA is TGTGCCTGGAGTTTTAGGAGCAATCAGCCCCAGCATTTT. As protein: CAWSFRSNQPQHF.